The 4 T cell receptor beta chains presented below share a single source sample, sequenced in a study of shared clonotypes between healthy human individuals. Sequencing was performed with immunoSEQ multiplex PCR; in TCRdb, only in-frame clones are kept and a portion is missing. The repertoire holds some 490,000 clones, with about 85% as singletons. Material: PBMCs. The source of these receptors is a woman between 40 and 50 years old in good health. Some clones in this sample may be carry-over from other donors' samples.

With regard to this clone: A far larger clone is just one base off, so this is likely a read error. This sequence joins TRBV6-1 and TRBJ1-1, with 9 bases lining up with TRBD1. The germline CDR1 and CDR2 sequences are MNHNS and SASEGT. The CDR3 length is 14 residues. The CDR3 DNA is TGTGCCTGCAGGGGACAGGGATCGAACACTGAAGCTTTCTTT. This sequence encodes CACRGQGSNTEAFF.

The chain is built from TRBV5-1 and TRBJ2-5, with D tentatively TRBD1 or TRBD2 (5 bases each). Germline V CDR1 and CDR2: SGHRS, YFSETQ. V lost 3 bases to trimming and J lost 1 base, with 10 bases between them. CDR3 length: 14 residues. CDR3 DNA sequence: TGCGCCAGCAGCTCGGGACGGATCCAAGAGACCCAGTACTTC. This codes for CASSSGRIQETQYF. The whole variable domain, remainder taken from reference TRBV5-1 and TRBJ2-5, is KAGVTQTPRYLIKTRGQQVTLSCSPISGHRSVSWYQQTPGQGLQFLFEYFSETQRNKGNFPGRFSGRQFSNSRSEMNVSTLELGDSALYLCASSSGRIQETQYFGPGTRLLVL.

The J gene is TRBJ2-5, the V gene TRBV10-3, with 13 nucleotides matching TRBD2. Germline V gene lookup returns CDR1 ENHRY and CDR2 SYGVKD. V trimming: 7 bases; J trimming: 1 base; junction bases outside the gene matches: 3. This CDR3 has 15 residues. Here the CDR3 DNA reads TGTGCCATCACCGGGACTAGCGGGGCCCAAGAGACCCAGTACTTC. It yields the protein CAITGTSGAQETQYF.

The chain recombines TRBV18 with TRBJ2-1; TRBD2 aligns across 16 bases. Looked up from germline, CDR1 is KGHSH and CDR2 is LQKENI. The V gene end was trimmed by 6 bases and the J gene end by 6 bases; junction bases not matched to a gene: 5. The CDR3 loop spans 16 amino acids. The CDR3 bases are TGTGCCAGCTCGCCCGGGACTAGCGGGAGGGGCAATGAGCAGTTCTTC. It encodes CASSPGTSGRGNEQFF.